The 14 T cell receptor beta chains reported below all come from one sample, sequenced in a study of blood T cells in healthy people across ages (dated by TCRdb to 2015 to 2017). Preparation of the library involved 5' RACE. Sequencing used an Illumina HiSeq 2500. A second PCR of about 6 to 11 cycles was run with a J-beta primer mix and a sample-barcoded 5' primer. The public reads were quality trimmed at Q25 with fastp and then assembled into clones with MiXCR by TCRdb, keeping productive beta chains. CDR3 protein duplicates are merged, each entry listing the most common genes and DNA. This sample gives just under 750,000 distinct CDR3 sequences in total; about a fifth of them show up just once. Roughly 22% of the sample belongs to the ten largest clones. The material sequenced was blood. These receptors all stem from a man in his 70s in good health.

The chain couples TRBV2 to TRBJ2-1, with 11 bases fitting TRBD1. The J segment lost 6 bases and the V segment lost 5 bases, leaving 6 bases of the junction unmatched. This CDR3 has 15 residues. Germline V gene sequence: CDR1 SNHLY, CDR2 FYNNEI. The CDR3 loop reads CASSRTGGDPNEQFF. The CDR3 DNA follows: TGTGCCAGCAGTAGGACAGGGGGCGACCCCAATGAGCAGTTCTTC.

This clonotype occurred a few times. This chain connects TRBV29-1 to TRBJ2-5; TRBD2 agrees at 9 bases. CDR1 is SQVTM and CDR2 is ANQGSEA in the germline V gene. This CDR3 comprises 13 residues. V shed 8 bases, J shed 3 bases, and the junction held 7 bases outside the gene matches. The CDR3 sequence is CSTIIAGEETQYF. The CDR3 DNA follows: TGCAGCACCATAATAGCGGGAGAAGAGACCCAGTACTTC.

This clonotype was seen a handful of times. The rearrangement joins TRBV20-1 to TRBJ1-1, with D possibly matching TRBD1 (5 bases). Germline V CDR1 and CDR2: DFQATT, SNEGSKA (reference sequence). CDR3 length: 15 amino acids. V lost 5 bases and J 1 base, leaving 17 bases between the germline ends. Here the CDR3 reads CSALDIAGWNTEAFF. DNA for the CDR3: TGCAGTGCTCTGGACATTGCAGGCTGGAACACTGAAGCTTTCTTT.

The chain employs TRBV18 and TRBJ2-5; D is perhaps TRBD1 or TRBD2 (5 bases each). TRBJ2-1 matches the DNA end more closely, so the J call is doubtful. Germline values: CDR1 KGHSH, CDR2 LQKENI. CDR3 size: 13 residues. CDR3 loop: CASSPRRDENQFF. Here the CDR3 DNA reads TGTGCCAGCTCACCACGACGGGACGAAAACCAGTTCTTC.

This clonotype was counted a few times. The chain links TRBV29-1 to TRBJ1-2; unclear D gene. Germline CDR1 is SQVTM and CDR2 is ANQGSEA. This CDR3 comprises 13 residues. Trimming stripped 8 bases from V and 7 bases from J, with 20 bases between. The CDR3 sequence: CSFTATGGSGYTF. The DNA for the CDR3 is TGCAGCTTTACGGCGACGGGAGGATCTGGCTACACCTTC.

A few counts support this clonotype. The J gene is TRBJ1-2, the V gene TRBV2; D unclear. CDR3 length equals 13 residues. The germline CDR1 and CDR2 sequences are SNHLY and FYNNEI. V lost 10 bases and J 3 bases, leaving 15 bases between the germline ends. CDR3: CATLREGYYGYTF. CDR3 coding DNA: TGTGCCACTCTGAGGGAGGGCTACTATGGCTACACCTTC.

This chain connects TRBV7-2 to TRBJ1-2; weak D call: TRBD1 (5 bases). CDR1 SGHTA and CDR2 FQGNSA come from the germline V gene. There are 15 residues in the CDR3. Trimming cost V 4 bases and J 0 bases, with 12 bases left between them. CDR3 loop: CASSSYPRANYGYTF. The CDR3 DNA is TGTGCCAGCAGCTCATACCCCAGGGCTAACTATGGCTACACCTTC.

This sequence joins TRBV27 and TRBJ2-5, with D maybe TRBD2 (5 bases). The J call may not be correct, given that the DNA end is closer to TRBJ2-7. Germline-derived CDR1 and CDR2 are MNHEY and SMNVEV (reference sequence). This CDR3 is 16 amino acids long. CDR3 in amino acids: CASSLRLAQSSYEQYV. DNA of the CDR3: TGTGCCAGCAGTTTACGCCTAGCCCAAAGCTCCTACGAGCAGTACGTC.

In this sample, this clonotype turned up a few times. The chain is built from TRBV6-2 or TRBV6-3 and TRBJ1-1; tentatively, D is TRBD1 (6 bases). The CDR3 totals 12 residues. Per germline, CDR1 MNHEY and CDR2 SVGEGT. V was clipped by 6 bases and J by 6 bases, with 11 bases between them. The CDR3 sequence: CASREQGPEAFF. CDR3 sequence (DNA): TGTGCCAGCAGGGAACAGGGCCCTGAAGCTTTCTTT.

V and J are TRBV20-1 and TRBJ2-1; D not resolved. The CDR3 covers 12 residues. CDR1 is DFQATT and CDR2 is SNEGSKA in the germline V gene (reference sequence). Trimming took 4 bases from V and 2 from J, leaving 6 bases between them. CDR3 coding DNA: TGCAGTGCTATTCCCGCCTACAATGAGCAGTTCTTC. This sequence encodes CSAIPAYNEQFF.

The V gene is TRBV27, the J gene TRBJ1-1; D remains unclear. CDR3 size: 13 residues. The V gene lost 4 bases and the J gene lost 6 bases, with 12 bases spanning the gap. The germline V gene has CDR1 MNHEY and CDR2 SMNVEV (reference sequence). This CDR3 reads CASSSTMGPEAFF. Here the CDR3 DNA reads TGTGCCAGCAGTTCAACCATGGGCCCTGAAGCTTTCTTT.

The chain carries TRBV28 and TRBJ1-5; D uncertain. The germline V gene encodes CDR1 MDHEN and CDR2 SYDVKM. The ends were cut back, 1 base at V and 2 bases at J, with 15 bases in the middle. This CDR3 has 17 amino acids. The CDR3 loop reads CASSLSAGALGNQPQHF. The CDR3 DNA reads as TGTGCCAGCAGTTTATCCGCAGGCGCGTTGGGCAATCAGCCCCAGCATTTT.

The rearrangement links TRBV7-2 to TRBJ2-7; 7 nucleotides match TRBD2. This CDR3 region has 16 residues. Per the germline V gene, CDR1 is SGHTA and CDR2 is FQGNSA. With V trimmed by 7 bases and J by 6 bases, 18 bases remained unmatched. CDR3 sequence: CASTPQVGGSRSEQYV. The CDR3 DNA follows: TGTGCCAGCACCCCACAGGTTGGCGGGAGTAGGAGCGAGCAGTACGTC.

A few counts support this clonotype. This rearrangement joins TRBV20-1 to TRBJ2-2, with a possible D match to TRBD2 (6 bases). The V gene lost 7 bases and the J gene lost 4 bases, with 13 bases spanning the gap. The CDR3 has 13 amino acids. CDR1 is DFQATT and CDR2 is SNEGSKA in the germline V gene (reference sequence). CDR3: CSGMWGLTGELFF. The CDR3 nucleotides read TGCAGTGGAATGTGGGGACTCACCGGGGAGCTGTTTTTT.